This T cell receptor (beta chain) was observed in a study of shared clonotypes between healthy human individuals. The CDR3 loop spans 13 amino acids. CDR1 and CDR2 from the germline V gene are MDHEN and SYDVKM. After removal of 10 bases from V and 4 bases from J, the junction contained 7 bases not matched to a gene. TCRdb keeps only in-frame clones here, not all; method: immunoSEQ multiplex PCR. The table lists over 2 million clones, roughly 96% of them singletons, with 0.1% to 0.15% in the top ten. The chain combines TRBV28 with TRBJ2-7; TRBD1 matches 10 bases. The clonotype was recovered from a man between 18 and 35 years old in good health. Sequencing input: naive CD4+ T cells sorted from blood. Sample subset: CD45RA+ positively selected. This chain's CDR3 is CATLDRGKYEQYF. CDR3 DNA sequence: TGTGCCACTCTGGACAGGGGGAAGTACGAGCAGTACTTC.